These 5 T cell receptor beta chains were all obtained from the same sample, sequenced in a study of regulatory T cells in long-lasting Graves disease. Arm-PCR of CDR3 regions and iRepertoire HTBI primers were used to build TCR beta libraries. TCRdb reanalysed the multiplex PCR reads using MiXCR and keeps one entry per CDR3 protein. The table lists roughly 500,000 distinct CDR3 sequences, less than 15% of them singletons. Indicated time point: newly diagnosed GD, antithyroid drugs for less than 3 months. After RNA was extracted from PBMCs, the TCR library was made from it. In addition, the sample was reused for a study of T cells in Graves' hyperthyroidism and ophthalmopathy.

Sequencing was performed on peripheral blood mononuclear cells (PBMCs), taken at new diagnosis, from a patient treated with antithyroid drugs. All receptors derive from a woman aged 50 to 60 with Graves disease.

This clonotype was seen a few times. This chain's CDR3 is CASSLSSPNYGYTF. Here the CDR3 DNA reads TGTGCCAGCAGTTTGAGTAGCCCTAACTATGGCTACACCTTC. The V gene is TRBV27, the J gene TRBJ1-2; D is ambiguous. Germline-derived CDR1 and CDR2 are MNHEY and SMNVEV (reference sequence). The CDR3 totals 14 residues. V dropped 3 bases and J dropped 0 bases, with 8 bases sitting between them.

This clonotype showed up many times. The chain couples TRBV29-1 to TRBJ2-5, with D perhaps matching TRBD2 (5 bases). CDR1 is SQVTM, CDR2 ANQGSEA, per germline. Deletions cut 5 bases from V and 4 bases from J, with 20 bases between. The CDR3 contains 15 residues. The CDR3 coding sequence is TGCAGCGTTCGGGAAGGTGGGAGAGGGCGAGAGACCCAGTACTTC. Its protein product is CSVREGGRGRETQYF.

The rearrangement uses TRBV19 and TRBJ2-7; D ambiguous. V lost 6 bases and J lost 2, with 14 bases in between. Germline V CDR1 and CDR2: LNHDA, SQIVND (reference sequence). There are 14 residues in the CDR3. As DNA, the CDR3 is TGTGCCAGTAGCAACCGGGCAGAGACCTACGAGCAGTACTTC. It translates to CASSNRAETYEQYF.

There are many counts of this clonotype. The CDR3 here is CASRWDSPGNEQFF. DNA for the CDR3: TGTGCCAGCAGATGGGACTCGCCCGGGAATGAGCAGTTCTTC. The chain uses TRBV6-1 and TRBJ2-1, with D possibly being TRBD2 (6 bases). The CDR3 is made up of 14 amino acids. Germline lookup yields CDR1 MNHNS and CDR2 SASEGT. V shed 6 bases and J shed 7 bases, with 16 bases lying between them.

This clonotype has at least ten counts. The J gene is TRBJ1-4, the V gene TRBV5-8; 8 bases are a match to TRBD1. The germline gives CDR1 SGHTS, CDR2 YDEGEE. The CDR3 length is 15 residues. J gave up 7 bases and V 0 bases, and 5 bases lay outside the gene matches. The CDR3 spells CASSLGADRGEKLFF. In DNA form, the CDR3 reads TGTGCCAGCAGCTTGGGGGCCGACAGGGGTGAAAAACTGTTTTTT. Complete variable domain (other parts from reference TRBV5-8 and TRBJ1-4): EAGVTQSPTHLIKTRGQQATLRCSPISGHTSVYWYQQALGLGLQFLLWYDEGEERNRGNFPPRFSGRQFPNYSSELNVNALELEDSALYLCASSLGADRGEKLFFGSGTQLSVL.